These 27 T cell receptor beta chains were sequenced from one sample in a study of blood T cell repertoires in COVID-19. Only in-frame clones appear in the TCRdb table, and some are missing; sequencing was by immunoSEQ multiplex PCR. Of just over 150,000 clones in the sample, 80% to 95% are singletons; the top ten hold roughly 4.5%. Sequencing was done on a sample of peripheral blood. These receptors were collected from a woman aged 45-65 years with acute or convalescent COVID-19.

The rearrangement links TRBV30 to TRBJ1-5, with 7 bases that match TRBD1. J lost 3 bases, V lost 5 bases, and 4 bases had no gene match. The CDR3 contains 13 residues. The germline gives CDR1 GTSNPN, CDR2 SVGIG (reference sequence). As DNA, the CDR3 is TGTGCCTGGGGGGACAGCCACAATCAGCCCCAGCATTTT. Encoded protein: CAWGDSHNQPQHF.

This rearrangement joins TRBV18 to TRBJ1-5, with no clear D. V was cut by 3 bases and J by 5 bases, with 20 bases left in between. Germline lookup yields CDR1 KGHSH and CDR2 LQKENI. CDR3 length: 17 residues. CDR3 in amino acids: CASSPPVGSGDYQPQHF. The CDR3 DNA reads as TGTGCCAGCTCACCCCCTGTCGGGTCGGGAGATTATCAGCCCCAGCATTTT.

The chain uses TRBV28 and TRBJ1-2; 7 bases match TRBD1. V lost 6 bases, J lost 14 bases, and 12 bases stayed unmatched. This CDR3 is built from 12 residues. Germline CDR1 reads MDHEN; CDR2 reads SYDVKM. CDR3 region: CASSLQGLMGTF. The CDR3 nucleotides read TGTGCCAGCAGCTTACAGGGGCTTATGGGTACCTTC.

V gene TRBV28 combines with J gene TRBJ2-7; 7 nucleotides match TRBD2. Germline V gene sequence: CDR1 MDHEN, CDR2 SYDVKM. Trimming took 3 bases from V and 3 from J; bases not matched to a gene: 2. The CDR3 has 13 amino acids. Here the CDR3 DNA reads TGTGCCAGCAGTTTGCCGGGAGGCTACGAGCAGTACTTC. The encoded protein is CASSLPGGYEQYF.

The chain carries TRBV19 and TRBJ1-1, with TRBD1 as a possible D gene (6 bases). This CDR3 spans 13 amino acids. The germline CDR1 and CDR2 sequences are LNHDA and SQIVND (reference sequence). V lost 5 bases to trimming and J lost 4 bases, with 11 bases between them. The CDR3 sequence is CASSFRGGTEAFF. DNA of the CDR3: TGTGCCAGTAGTTTTAGGGGGGGCACTGAAGCTTTCTTT. The whole variable domain, filled in from reference TRBV19 and TRBJ1-1, reads DGGITQSPKYLFRKEGQNVTLSCEQNLNHDAMYWYRQDPGQGLRLIYYSQIVNDFQKGDIAEGYSVSREKKESFPLTVTSAQKNPTAFYLCASSFRGGTEAFFGQGTRLTVV.

The genes are TRBV30 and TRBJ2-7; TRBD2 is a possible D gene (5 bases). Germline loops: CDR1 GTSNPN, CDR2 SVGIG (reference sequence). Trimming took off 2 bases at V and 2 bases at J, with 25 bases between the two ends. There are 18 residues in the CDR3. This chain's CDR3 is CAWSKLEGTAPLTYEQYF. In nucleotides, the CDR3 is TGTGCCTGGAGTAAACTCGAGGGCACAGCCCCATTGACCTACGAGCAGTACTTC.

This chain joins TRBV28 and TRBJ1-1; 11 bases are shared with TRBD1. Germline CDR1 MDHEN, CDR2 SYDVKM. J was trimmed by 2 bases and V by 0 bases; bases with no gene match: 2. The CDR3 is 16 amino acids. CDR3 sequence (DNA): TGTGCCAGCAGTTTATGGGGACAGGGGGGTAACACTGAAGCTTTCTTT. It translates to CASSLWGQGGNTEAFF.

The J gene is TRBJ2-7, the V gene TRBV18; possible D gene TRBD1, 5 bases. Looked up from germline, CDR1 is KGHSH and CDR2 is LQKENI. Trimming shortened V by 1 base and J by 4 bases, and 14 bases separated the two germline ends. The CDR3 consists of 15 residues. In nucleotides, the CDR3 is TGTGCCAGCTCACCACAAGGGGCCTCTGGGTACGAGCAGTACTTC. It is translated as CASSPQGASGYEQYF.

V and J are TRBV3-1 (or the pseudogene TRBV3-2) and TRBJ1-2; no definite D call. The CDR3 is 12 amino acids. Between the trimmed V and J ends, which lost 3 bases and 8 bases, there was a span of 10 bases. The germline V gene encodes CDR1 LGHDT and CDR2 YNNKEL (reference sequence). CDR3 region: CASSQSSGGYTF. CDR3 nucleotide sequence: TGTGCCAGCAGCCAGAGTTCCGGGGGCTACACCTTC.

This clone was counted once. The chain employs TRBV28 and TRBJ1-1; D not certain. The germline CDR1 and CDR2 sequences are MDHEN and SYDVKM. The CDR3 covers 13 residues. CDR3 coding DNA: TGTGTCGCTGCCCCGGGGATGAACACTGAAGCTTTCTTT. This translates into CVAAPGMNTEAFF.

Details on this clone: At the DNA level, this CDR3 is encoded by other sequences in the same sample as well. This chain connects TRBV12-3 or TRBV12-4 to TRBJ1-3, with D uncertain. V dropped 2 bases and J dropped 6 bases, with 5 bases sitting between them. CDR3 length equals 12 residues. This chain's CDR3 is CASSLPSNTIYF. CDR3 nucleotide sequence: TGTGCCAGCAGTTTACCCTCAAACACCATATATTTT.

The rearrangement links TRBV19 to TRBJ2-2; 7 positions agree with TRBD2. The length of the CDR3 is 15 residues. Germline-derived CDR1 and CDR2 are LNHDA and SQIVND (reference sequence). Trimming cost V 4 bases and J 7 bases; bases outside gene matches: 9. The CDR3 reads CASSKPGLRGGELFF. In nucleotides, the CDR3 is TGTGCCAGTAGTAAACCGGGACTAAGGGGCGGGGAGCTGTTTTTT.

The chain combines TRBV5-5 with TRBJ2-2; 7 nucleotides align to TRBD1. This CDR3 comprises 16 residues. Germline V CDR1 and CDR2: SGHKS, YYEKEE (reference sequence). The V segment lost 4 bases and the J segment 1 base; nucleotides outside the gene matches: 7. The DNA of the CDR3 is TGTGCCAGCAGCACCAAGACAGGGAAGAACACCGGGGAGCTGTTTTTT. Translated: CASSTKTGKNTGELFF.

The chain combines TRBV7-6 with TRBJ1-6; no definite D call. Trimming cost V 1 base and J 2 bases, with 9 bases left between them. Germline CDR1 is SGHVS and CDR2 is FNYEAQ. The CDR3 contains 16 residues. This CDR3 is CASSLGGRTYNSPLHF. DNA for the CDR3: TGTGCCAGCAGCTTAGGAGGGAGGACCTATAATTCACCCCTCCACTTT.

V and J are TRBV7-2 and TRBJ2-5; TRBD1 matches 7 bases. CDR1 and CDR2 (germline): SGHTA, FQGNSA. J lost 2 bases, V lost 2 bases, and 5 bases had no gene match. The CDR3 is 15 amino acids. The CDR3 DNA is TGTGCCAGCAGCTTACTAGGGACAGTTCAAGAGACCCAGTACTTC. Translated: CASSLLGTVQETQYF.

The V gene is TRBV7-8, the J gene TRBJ1-4; 10 nucleotides match TRBD1. The CDR3 sequence is 14 residues long. After removal of 7 bases from V and 5 bases from J, the junction contained 4 bases not matched to a gene. The germline gives CDR1 SGHVS, CDR2 FQNEAQ. CDR3 region: CASTRDRGNEKLFF. The CDR3, as DNA: TGTGCCAGCACCCGGGACAGGGGAAATGAAAAACTGTTTTTT.

The V call is TRBV5-1, the J call TRBJ1-1; 8 bases align to TRBD1. In germline, CDR1 is SGHRS, CDR2 YFSETQ. V lost 4 bases and J lost 5; bases outside the gene matches: 13. The CDR3 runs 16 residues. The CDR3 is CASSPLAGGVGTEAFF. CDR3 DNA sequence: TGCGCCAGCAGCCCGTTGGCAGGGGGCGTGGGGACTGAAGCTTTCTTT. Drawing the rest from reference TRBV5-1 and TRBJ1-1, the complete variable domain is KAGVTQTPRYLIKTRGQQVTLSCSPISGHRSVSWYQQTPGQGLQFLFEYFSETQRNKGNFPGRFSGRQFSNSRSEMNVSTLELGDSALYLCASSPLAGGVGTEAFFGQGTRLTVV.

The CDR3 DNA sequence: TGTGCCAGCAGCCCCCCGGGGGGGGTTAACACCGGGGAGCTGTTTTTT. Translating gives CASSPPGGVNTGELFF. This rearrangement joins TRBV7-9 to TRBJ2-2; 8 bases line up with TRBD2. The CDR3 totals 16 residues. Germline values: CDR1 SEHNR, CDR2 FQNEAQ (reference sequence). With 5 bases clipped from V and 2 bases from J, the junction kept 7 bases outside the gene matches. The full variable domain, with the rest looked up from reference TRBV7-9 and TRBJ2-2, is DTGVSQNPRHKITKRGQNVTFRCDPISEHNRLYWYRQTLGQGPEFLTYFQNEAQLEKSRLLSDRFSAERPKGSFSTLEIQRTEQGDSAMYLCASSPPGGVNTGELFFGEGSRLTVL.

The chain joins TRBV28 to TRBJ1-6; 8 bases are a match to TRBD1. The germline gives CDR1 MDHEN, CDR2 SYDVKM. The CDR3 has 18 amino acids. V was pared by 6 bases and J by 7 bases, with 17 bases of the junction left unmatched. The CDR3 DNA reads as TGTGCCAGCAGCCTAGGTTTATGGGGACAGGAGGGGAATTCACCCCTCCACTTT. This gives the protein CASSLGLWGQEGNSPLHF. Based on the CDR3 plus reference TRBV28 and TRBJ1-6, the full variable domain is DVKVTQSSRYLVKRTGEKVFLECVQDMDHENMFWYRQDPGLGLRLIYFSYDVKMKEKGDIPEGYSVSREKKERFSLILESASTNQTSMYLCASSLGLWGQEGNSPLHFGNGTRLTVT.

The genes are TRBV20-1 and TRBJ1-2; 8 bases line up with TRBD1. The CDR3 contains 11 residues. CDR1 and CDR2 from the germline V gene are DFQATT and SNEGSKA (reference sequence). The trim removed 8 bases at V and 3 bases at J, leaving 2 bases unmatched. The CDR3 protein is CSPGGDYGYTF. CDR3 bases: TGCAGTCCAGGGGGCGACTATGGCTACACCTTC.

Only one count was recorded for this clone. This rearrangement joins TRBV30 to TRBJ1-1; tentatively, D is TRBD1 (5 bases). The CDR3 runs to 12 residues. With 7 bases removed from V and 3 bases from J, the gap between germline ends came to 12 bases. Germline V lookup: CDR1 GTSNPN, CDR2 SVGIG (reference sequence). Here the CDR3 DNA reads TGTGCCTCTTCGTGGGGGGACACTGAAGCTTTCTTT. It specifies CASSWGDTEAFF.

This clone was observed a single time. This chain links TRBV11-2 with TRBJ2-7; TRBD1 matches 9 bases. V gave up 5 bases and J gave up 4 bases; unmatched junction bases: 6. Germline V gene sequence: CDR1 SGHAT, CDR2 FQNNGV. The CDR3 runs to 14 residues. This CDR3 is CASSLGTGSYEQYF. As DNA, the CDR3 is TGTGCCAGCAGCCTCGGGACAGGGTCATACGAGCAGTACTTC.

CDR3 residues: CASSFYDTQYF. The CDR3, as DNA: TGTGCCAGCAGTTTTTATGATACGCAGTATTTT. The rearrangement joins TRBV12-3 or TRBV12-4 to TRBJ2-3; D gene ambiguous. CDR3 size: 11 residues. V gave up 3 bases and J gave up 6 bases, with 4 bases separating them.

The chain uses TRBV15 and TRBJ2-5, with 9 bases lining up with TRBD1. The CDR3 runs to 15 residues. Germline lookup yields CDR1 LNHNV and CDR2 YYDKDF (reference sequence). The trim removed 5 bases at V and 1 base at J, leaving 5 bases unmatched. CDR3 bases: TGTGCCACCAGCCCCCCGGGACAGGGCCAAGAGACCCAGTACTTC. Protein product: CATSPPGQGQETQYF.

The chain recombines TRBV14 with TRBJ2-7; possible D gene TRBD2, 6 bases. The CDR3 covers 15 residues. Germline assignment: CDR1 SGHDN and CDR2 FVKESK. The V gene lost 4 bases and the J gene lost 1 base, with 14 bases spanning the gap. This chain's CDR3 is CASSRRGYDSYEQYF. The CDR3 DNA reads as TGTGCCAGCAGCCGACGGGGGTATGATTCCTACGAGCAGTACTTC.

This chain connects TRBV7-9 to TRBJ1-4; no clear D. CDR3 length: 17 amino acids. Trimming removed 5 bases at V and 1 base at J, with 17 bases between. Looked up from germline, CDR1 is SEHNR and CDR2 is FQNEAQ (reference sequence). The CDR3 is CASSPDLAGGTNEKLFF. DNA for the CDR3: TGTGCCAGCAGCCCCGACCTTGCTGGAGGAACTAATGAAAAACTGTTTTTT.

The chain couples TRBV6-6 to TRBJ2-7; 15 nucleotides line up with TRBD2. This CDR3 has 14 residues. Germline trimming cut 8 bases from V and 6 bases from J; bases unmatched to any gene: 5. Germline loops: CDR1 MNHNY, CDR2 SVGAGI (reference sequence). CDR3 protein: CASSGLAGGLEQYF. In DNA, the CDR3 is TGTGCCAGCTCGGGACTAGCGGGAGGACTCGAGCAGTACTTC.